This is a list of T cell receptor beta chains from one sample in a study of PD-1 blockade in classical Hodgkin lymphoma. Sequencing was performed with immunoSEQ multiplex PCR; in TCRdb, only in-frame clones are kept and a portion is missing. Of approximately 32,000 clones detected, roughly four fifths appear once; the ten largest clones hold 32%. Sequences were derived from peripheral blood mononuclear cells (PBMCs), sampled at baseline. All receptors come from a human donor with classical Hodgkin lymphoma. Both conserved end residues are part of each CDR3. A D gene is named only where the DNA matches it firmly. Expanded clones are given a class, and other clones once, few, many or no size at all.

TRBV7-8	.	TRBJ1-2	.	TGTGCCAGCAGCTTAGGAACGGCCTGGCACTATGGCTACACCTTC	CASSLGTAWHYGYTF
TRBV18	TRBD1	TRBJ2-2	.	TGTGCCAGCTCCCCTGGGACAGGGACCGCCGGGGAGCTGTTTTTT	CASSPGTGTAGELFF
TRBV4-1	.	TRBJ1-2	.	TGCGCCAGCAGAATGCCGATAGGGTTTTCGAGGCCTTCTAACTATGGCTACACCTTC	CASRMPIGFSRPSNYGYTF
TRBV5-6	.	TRBJ1-2	.	TGTGCCAGCAGCTTGGTTTCGGCAGACGGCTACACCTTC	CASSLVSADGYTF
TRBV2	.	TRBJ2-5	.	TGTGCCAGCAGTGAGCCTAGCTCTCGCGAGACCCAGTACTTC	CASSEPSSRETQYF
TRBV11-3	TRBD1	TRBJ2-3	few	TGTGCCAGCAGCTTCGGACAGGTGGAAGATACGCAGTATTTT	CASSFGQVEDTQYF
TRBV29-1	TRBD1	TRBJ1-1	medium-sized	TGCAGCGCCGACAGACAGGGAGGCACTGAAGCTTTCTTT	CSADRQGGTEAFF
TRBV5-1	.	TRBJ2-2	.	TGCGCCAGCAGCATCCGGACAGACACCGGGGAGCTGTTTTTT	CASSIRTDTGELFF
TRBV6-1	TRBD1	TRBJ1-2	once	TGTGCCAGCAGTGAGCCGGGACAGGGTAACGATGGCTACACCTTC	CASSEPGQGNDGYTF
TRBV10-3	.	TRBJ2-5	.	TGTGCCATCAGTGAAAGGTACCAAGAGACCCAGTACTTC	CAISERYQETQYF
TRBV7-9	.	TRBJ2-5	.	TGTGCCAGCAGCTTGGGGACGGTGGGGGAGACCCAGTACTTC	CASSLGTVGETQYF
TRBV9	.	TRBJ2-1	few	TGTGCCAGCAGTGCGGGCCAGAGCTCCTACAATGAGCAGTTCTTC	CASSAGQSSYNEQFF
TRBV6-5	TRBD1	TRBJ1-6	.	TGTGCCAGCAGTTTCGGGACAGGGTTGAATTCACCCCTCCACTTT	CASSFGTGLNSPLHF
TRBV9	.	TRBJ2-2	once	TGTGCCAGCAGCGCTGCCGGGGAGCTGTTTTTT	CASSAAGELFF
TRBV11-3	.	TRBJ1-1	.	TGTGCCAGCAGCTTAGGAACAGTGTCGAACCTGAACACTGAAGCTTTCTTT	CASSLGTVSNLNTEAFF
TRBV19	.	TRBJ2-3	.	TGTGCCAGTAGTCTGAACGGGGCCCTGACAGATACGCAGTATTTT	CASSLNGALTDTQYF
TRBV6-5	TRBD1	TRBJ1-4	.	TGTGCCAGTAAGACCGGGACAGCGAATGAAAAACTGTTTTTT	CASKTGTANEKLFF
TRBV7-8	TRBD1	TRBJ2-7	once	TGTGCCAGCAGCTTAGGCGGGACAGGGGGATACTACGAGCAGTACTTC	CASSLGGTGGYYEQYF
TRBV19	.	TRBJ1-1	.	TGTGCCAGTAGCATCAACGCGTGGTCGGATCCCGATGCTTTCTTT	CASSINAWSDPDAFF
TRBV7-9	.	TRBJ2-2	.	TGTGCCAGCAGCTTCCAACCCGGAACCGGGGAGCTGTTTTTT	CASSFQPGTGELFF